In this sample, the clone carrying this T cell receptor (beta chain) turned up once. The data were obtained in a study of cytomegalovirus exposure and HLA in healthy donors. This PCR relied on a set of 60 Vbeta primers and 13 Jbeta primers. Clones were sequenced by immunoSEQ multiplex PCR, and TCRdb holds only the in-frame ones, with some missing. The sample has some 150,000 clones, approximately 80% seen once. The TCR sequence derives from a male donor in good health and CMV-seronegative. Sequencing was performed on PBMCs.

DNA of the CDR3: TGTGCCAGTAGTCAGGGCCAAAGATATGGAAACACCATATATTTT. Its protein product is CASSQGQRYGNTIYF. This chain uses TRBV19 with TRBJ1-3; a possible D gene is TRBD1 (5 bases). The CDR3 runs 15 residues. In germline, CDR1 is LNHDA, CDR2 SQIVND (reference sequence). Between the trimmed V and J ends, which lost 5 bases and 3 bases, there was a span of 14 bases.